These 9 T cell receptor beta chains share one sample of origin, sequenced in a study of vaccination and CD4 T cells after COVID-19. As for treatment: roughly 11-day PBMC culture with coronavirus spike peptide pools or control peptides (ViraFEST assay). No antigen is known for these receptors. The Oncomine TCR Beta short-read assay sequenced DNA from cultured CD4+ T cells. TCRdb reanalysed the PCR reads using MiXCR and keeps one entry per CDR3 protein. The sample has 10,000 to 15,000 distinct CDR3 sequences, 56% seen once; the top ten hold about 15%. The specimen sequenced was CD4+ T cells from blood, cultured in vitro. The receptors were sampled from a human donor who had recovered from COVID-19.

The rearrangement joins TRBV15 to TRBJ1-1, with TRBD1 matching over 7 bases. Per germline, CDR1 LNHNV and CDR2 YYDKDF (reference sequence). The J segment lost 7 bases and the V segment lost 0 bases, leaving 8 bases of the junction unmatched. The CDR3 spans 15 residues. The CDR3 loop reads CATSRDRDSPLEAFF. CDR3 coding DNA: TGTGCCACCAGCAGAGATCGGGACAGCCCTCTTGAAGCTTTCTTT.

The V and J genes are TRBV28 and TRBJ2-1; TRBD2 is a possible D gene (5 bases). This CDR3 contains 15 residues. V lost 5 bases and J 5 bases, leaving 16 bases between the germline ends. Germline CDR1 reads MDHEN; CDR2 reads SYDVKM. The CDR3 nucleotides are TGTGCCAGCAGTCCAAGGACTGTGAATAACAATGAGCAGTTCTTC. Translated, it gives CASSPRTVNNNEQFF.

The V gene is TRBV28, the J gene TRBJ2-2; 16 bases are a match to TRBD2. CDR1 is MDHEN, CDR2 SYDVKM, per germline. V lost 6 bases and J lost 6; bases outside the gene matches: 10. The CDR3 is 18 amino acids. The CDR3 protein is CASSPGTSGRARAGELFF. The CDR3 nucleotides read TGTGCCAGCAGCCCCGGGACTAGCGGGAGGGCCCGGGCCGGGGAGCTGTTTTTT.

The CDR3 nucleotides read TGTGCCAACCGGGACAGGGGCGATACTCGATATGGCTACACCTTC. This translates into CANRDRGDTRYGYTF. This rearrangement joins TRBV30 to TRBJ1-2, with 10 bases that match TRBD1. There are 15 residues in the CDR3. The germline V gene encodes CDR1 GTSNPN and CDR2 SVGIG (reference sequence). V was clipped by 8 bases and J by 5 bases; unmatched bases: 14.

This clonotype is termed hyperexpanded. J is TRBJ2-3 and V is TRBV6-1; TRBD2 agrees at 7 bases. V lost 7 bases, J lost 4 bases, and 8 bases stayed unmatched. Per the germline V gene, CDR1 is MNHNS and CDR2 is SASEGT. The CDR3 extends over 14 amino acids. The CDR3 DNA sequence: TGTGCCAGCATTTGGGGGAGGGCCCCAGATACGCAGTATTTT. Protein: CASIWGRAPDTQYF.

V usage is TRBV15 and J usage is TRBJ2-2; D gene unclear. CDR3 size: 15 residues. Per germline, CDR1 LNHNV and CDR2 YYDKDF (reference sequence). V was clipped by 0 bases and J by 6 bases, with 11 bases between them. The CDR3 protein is CATSRDPSASGELFF. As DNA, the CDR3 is TGTGCCACCAGCAGAGATCCTTCTGCCTCCGGGGAGCTGTTTTTT.

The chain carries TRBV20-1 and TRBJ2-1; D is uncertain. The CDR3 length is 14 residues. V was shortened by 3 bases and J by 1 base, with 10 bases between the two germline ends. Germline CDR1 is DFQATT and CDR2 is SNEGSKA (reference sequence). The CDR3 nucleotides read TGCAGTGCTAGTGGGGTGTCATCCTACAATGAGCAGTTCTTC. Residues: CSASGVSSYNEQFF.

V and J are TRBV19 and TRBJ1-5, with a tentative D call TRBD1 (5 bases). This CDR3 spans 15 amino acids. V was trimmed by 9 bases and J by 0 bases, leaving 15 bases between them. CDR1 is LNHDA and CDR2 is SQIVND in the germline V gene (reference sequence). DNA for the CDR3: TGTGCCAGCCTAGACAGAGACTATAGCAATCAGCCCCAGCATTTT. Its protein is CASLDRDYSNQPQHF.

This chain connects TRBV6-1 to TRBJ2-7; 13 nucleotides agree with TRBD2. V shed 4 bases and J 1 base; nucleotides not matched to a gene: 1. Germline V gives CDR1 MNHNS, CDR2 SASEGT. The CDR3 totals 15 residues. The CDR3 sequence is CASSGLAGGSYEQYF. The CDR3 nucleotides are TGTGCCAGCAGTGGACTAGCGGGAGGATCCTACGAGCAGTACTTC.